A single sample is the source of the 28 T cell receptor beta chains below, sequenced in a study of shared clonotypes between healthy human individuals. CD45RO-negative CD8 cells positively selected for CCR7 made up the naive population, which excluded terminally differentiated effector memory CD45RA+ cells. The protocol was immunoSEQ multiplex PCR, while the TCRdb copy is restricted to in-frame clones and leaves out a portion. Among 1.5 million to 2.5 million clones listed, about 95% were seen once. Sequenced input: naive CD8+ T cells sorted from blood. Receptor source: a man aged 18 to 29 in good health.

V and J are TRBV9 and TRBJ1-2; D is uncertain. The CDR3 is 13 residues long. The ends were cut back, 0 bases at V and 6 bases at J, with 9 bases in the middle. Per germline, CDR1 SGDLS and CDR2 YYNGEE. CDR3: CASSVVGQHGYTF. CDR3 coding DNA: TGTGCCAGCAGCGTAGTAGGTCAGCATGGCTACACCTTC.

The V gene is TRBV28, the J gene TRBJ1-3; TRBD1 agrees at 8 bases. The CDR3 extends over 14 amino acids. With 7 bases clipped from V and 2 bases from J, the junction kept 4 bases outside the gene matches. Germline CDR1 MDHEN, CDR2 SYDVKM. The CDR3 DNA sequence: TGTGCCAGCAATCAACAGGGGGCTGGAAACACCATATATTTT. The encoded protein is CASNQQGAGNTIYF.

The chain uses TRBV5-6 and TRBJ2-7, with D perhaps TRBD2 (6 bases). The ends were cut back, 2 bases at V and 3 bases at J, with 12 bases in the middle. The CDR3 sequence is 14 residues long. The V gene's germline CDR1 is SGHDT and CDR2 YYEEEE. The CDR3 nucleotides are TGTGCCAGCAGCTTTGGAGGAGGGGACTACGAGCAGTACTTC. Amino acid sequence: CASSFGGGDYEQYF.

V is TRBV7-2 and J is TRBJ2-2; D gene unclear. V was clipped by 2 bases and J by 1 base, with 5 bases between them. Germline-derived CDR1 and CDR2 are SGHTA and FQGNSA. CDR3 length: 14 residues. As DNA, the CDR3 is TGTGCCAGCAGCTTAAACGGGAACACCGGGGAGCTGTTTTTT. Protein product: CASSLNGNTGELFF.

The chain carries TRBV5-1 and TRBJ2-2; TRBD1 aligns across 7 bases. The CDR3 has 10 residues. In germline, CDR1 is SGHRS, CDR2 YFSETQ. The CDR3, as DNA: TGCGCGAGGGGGCCCGGGGAGCTGTTTTTT. Translation gives CARGPGELFF.

Turning to this clone: This CDR3 is also generated by other DNA sequences in the sample. This chain joins TRBV7-3 and TRBJ1-1; tentatively, D is TRBD1 (5 bases). The CDR3 runs 13 residues. Germline loops: CDR1 SGHTA, CDR2 FQGTGA. The ends were cut back, 2 bases at V and 4 bases at J, with 8 bases in the middle. The CDR3 nucleotides read TGTGCCAGCAGCTTAGGGGGTAGCACTGAAGCTTTCTTT. Translation gives CASSLGGSTEAFF. Based on the CDR3 plus reference TRBV7-3 and TRBJ1-1, the full variable domain is GAGVSQTPSNKVTEKGKYVELRCDPISGHTALYWYRQSLGQGPEFLIYFQGTGAADDSGLPNDRFFAVRPEGSVSTLKIQRTERGDSAVYLCASSLGGSTEAFFGQGTRLTVV.

The rearrangement joins TRBV2 to TRBJ1-1, with a weak D call TRBD1 (6 bases). Trimming removed 3 bases from V and 0 bases from J, with 11 bases in between. Germline V gives CDR1 SNHLY, CDR2 FYNNEI. This CDR3 has 15 residues. The CDR3, as DNA: TGTGCCAGCAGTGATTATCAGGGGATGAACACTGAAGCTTTCTTT. It codes for CASSDYQGMNTEAFF.

This clone has a single count. CDR3 sequence (DNA): TGTGCCAGCAGGCTAGGGGGGGGGATCTTTTACGAGCAGTACTTC. It codes for CASRLGGGIFYEQYF. V and J are TRBV27 and TRBJ2-7; TRBD2 is a possible D gene (7 bases). The CDR3 totals 15 residues. V lost 6 bases and J 4 bases, leaving 19 bases between the germline ends. Germline V lookup: CDR1 MNHEY, CDR2 SMNVEV (reference sequence).

This clone appeared a few times. This chain links TRBV7-9 with TRBJ2-7, with TRBD2 as a possible D gene (6 bases). The CDR3 totals 12 residues. V was pared by 5 bases and J by 7 bases, with 12 bases between. The germline V gene has CDR1 SEHNR and CDR2 FQNEAQ (reference sequence). The CDR3 DNA reads TGTGCCAGCAGCCTCGGAGGGCAGGAGCAGTACTTC. This gives the protein CASSLGGQEQYF.

The chain is built from TRBV29-1 and TRBJ2-2; D unclear. CDR3 size: 14 residues. The V gene lost 3 bases and the J gene lost 2 bases, with 10 bases spanning the gap. CDR1 and CDR2 from the germline V gene are SQVTM and ANQGSEA. CDR3 amino acids: CSVEFGYNTGELFF. In DNA form, the CDR3 reads TGCAGCGTTGAGTTCGGCTACAACACCGGGGAGCTGTTTTTT.

The chain recombines TRBV19 with TRBJ1-1; TRBD1 might be the D (5 bases). Germline V gene lookup returns CDR1 LNHDA and CDR2 SQIVND (reference sequence). The ends were cut back, 8 bases at V and 6 bases at J, with 25 bases in the middle. The CDR3 totals 16 residues. CDR3 region: CASRWDGLSQPSEAFF. The CDR3 DNA sequence: TGTGCCAGTCGATGGGACGGATTAAGCCAACCTTCTGAAGCTTTCTTT.

This clone is a singleton in its sample. The sample has other DNA sequences that encode this CDR3 too. The V gene is TRBV5-4, the J gene TRBJ2-7; no definite D call. The CDR3 is 13 amino acids. Trimming pared 4 bases from V and 0 bases from J, leaving 8 bases between. Germline V gives CDR1 SGHNT, CDR2 YYREEE (reference sequence). The CDR3 coding sequence is TGTGCCAGCAGCCCAGAGAACTCCTACGAGCAGTACTTC. This sequence encodes CASSPENSYEQYF.

Turning to this clone: This could be a read error, since a much larger clone is one nucleotide away. Distinct nucleotide sequences in the sample also encode this CDR3. The genes are TRBV11-2 and TRBJ2-3, with D unresolved. CDR1 and CDR2 (germline): SGHAT, FQNNGV. Trimming pared 1 base from V and 1 base from J, leaving 3 bases between. CDR3 length: 13 residues. This CDR3 reads CASSLGGTDTQYF. Here the CDR3 DNA reads TGTGCCAGCAGCTTAGGGGGCACAGATACGCAGTATTTT. Together with reference TRBV11-2 and TRBJ2-3, the CDR3 gives the full variable domain: EAGVAQSPRYKIIEKRQSVAFWCNPISGHATLYWYQQILGQGPKLLIQFQNNGVVDDSQLPKDRFSAERLKGVDSTLKIQPAKLEDSAVYLCASSLGGTDTQYFGPGTRLTVL.

This chain joins TRBV12-5 and TRBJ1-5; no clear D. V was pared by 2 bases and J by 2 bases, with 4 bases between. This CDR3 comprises 13 residues. The germline V gene has CDR1 LGHNT and CDR2 FRNRAP. The CDR3 coding sequence is TGTGCTAGTGGTTTGTATGGCAATCAGCCCCAGCATTTT. This sequence encodes CASGLYGNQPQHF.

The J gene is TRBJ2-3, the V gene TRBV7-2; TRBD2 agrees at 14 bases. There are 17 residues in the CDR3. The germline gives CDR1 SGHTA, CDR2 FQGNSA. V was clipped by 3 bases and J by 5 bases; unmatched bases: 7. The CDR3 DNA reads as TGTGCCAGCAGCTTTGGCTTGGGACTAGCGGGAGTAGATACGCAGTATTTT. As protein: CASSFGLGLAGVDTQYF.

V and J are TRBV4-3 and TRBJ2-3; D ambiguous. Germline V gene sequence: CDR1 LGHNA, CDR2 YSLEER. This CDR3 contains 14 residues. V gave up 4 bases and J gave up 0 bases, with 8 bases separating them. The chain's CDR3 is CASSRKLSTDTQYF. In nucleotides, the CDR3 is TGCGCCAGCAGCCGGAAATTGAGCACAGATACGCAGTATTTT.

This sequence joins TRBV23-1 and TRBJ2-1; 9 positions agree with TRBD2. TRBV23-1 is an ORF for which the function is uncertain. V shed 0 bases, J shed 4 bases, and the junction held 10 bases outside the gene matches. The CDR3 spans 18 residues. CDR3 region: CASSQSLASGALYNEQFF. CDR3 in DNA: TGCGCCAGCAGTCAATCGTTGGCTAGCGGGGCTCTTTACAATGAGCAGTTCTTC.

The V gene is TRBV2, the J gene TRBJ1-2; TRBD1 matches 7 bases. With V trimmed by 11 bases and J by 9 bases, 15 bases remained unmatched. This CDR3 has 13 residues. Germline V CDR1 and CDR2: SNHLY, FYNNEI. The CDR3 DNA follows: TGTGCCGCTTGGGAGGGGGCGGCGTGGAGCTACACCTTC. Amino acids: CAAWEGAAWSYTF.

This chain links TRBV4-1 with TRBJ2-2; the D gene is possibly TRBD2 (5 bases). V was pared by 3 bases and J by 6 bases, with 8 bases between. CDR1 and CDR2 from the germline V gene are MGHRA and YSYEKL. The CDR3 has 13 residues. In DNA form, the CDR3 reads TGCGCCAGCAGCCAGCACGGGGCCGGGGAGCTGTTTTTT. Protein sequence: CASSQHGAGELFF.

The chain combines TRBV5-1 with TRBJ2-3; no clear D gene. Trimming pared 0 bases from V and 1 base from J, leaving 15 bases between. Germline values: CDR1 SGHRS, CDR2 YFSETQ. This CDR3 spans 17 amino acids. The CDR3 DNA follows: TGCGCCAGCAGCTTGGTTCTCGGAAACGATCGCACAGATACGCAGTATTTT. This sequence encodes CASSLVLGNDRTDTQYF.

This chain connects TRBV4-1 to TRBJ2-1; possibly TRBD2 for D (6 bases). The germline gives CDR1 MGHRA, CDR2 YSYEKL. Trimming cost V 1 base and J 6 bases, with 10 bases left between them. CDR3 length: 14 amino acids. CDR3: CASSQGPGSNEQFF. Written as DNA, the CDR3 is TGCGCCAGCAGCCAAGGACCCGGGAGCAATGAGCAGTTCTTC.

This chain uses TRBV28 with TRBJ2-7; D uncertain. The V gene lost 2 bases and the J gene lost 6 bases, with 11 bases spanning the gap. The CDR3 length is 13 residues. CDR1 and CDR2 from the germline V gene are MDHEN and SYDVKM. CDR3 DNA: TGTGCCAGCAGTTTAAGGCAGGCTCCCGAGCAGTACTTC. Its protein product is CASSLRQAPEQYF. The whole variable domain, filled in from reference TRBV28 and TRBJ2-7, reads DVKVTQSSRYLVKRTGEKVFLECVQDMDHENMFWYRQDPGLGLRLIYFSYDVKMKEKGDIPEGYSVSREKKERFSLILESASTNQTSMYLCASSLRQAPEQYFGPGTRLTVT.

This clone was counted a single time. The chain recombines TRBV4-3 with TRBJ2-7, with D possibly TRBD2 on 5 matching bases. Germline CDR1 is LGHNA and CDR2 is YSLEER. CDR3 length equals 14 residues. Trimming removed 0 bases at V and 5 bases at J, with 11 bases between. CDR3 amino acids: CASSQDSARDEQYF. The CDR3 DNA sequence: TGCGCCAGCAGCCAAGATTCGGCGAGGGACGAGCAGTACTTC.

Regarding this clone: The sample has other DNA sequences that encode this CDR3 too. The chain is built from TRBV19 and TRBJ1-1; D unclear. Germline CDR1 is LNHDA and CDR2 is SQIVND (reference sequence). V lost 3 bases and J 1 base, leaving 6 bases between the germline ends. The CDR3 has 13 amino acids. CDR3 in amino acids: CASSIWGNTEAFF. The CDR3 bases are TGTGCCAGTAGTATCTGGGGGAACACTGAAGCTTTCTTT. The full variable domain, completed using reference TRBV19 and TRBJ1-1, is DGGITQSPKYLFRKEGQNVTLSCEQNLNHDAMYWYRQDPGQGLRLIYYSQIVNDFQKGDIAEGYSVSREKKESFPLTVTSAQKNPTAFYLCASSIWGNTEAFFGQGTRLTVV.

This rearrangement joins TRBV6-5 to TRBJ1-1; 10 bases fit TRBD1. Unmatched junction bases numbered 4, after V lost 4 bases and J lost 8 bases. The CDR3 has 13 amino acids. Germline V gives CDR1 MNHEY, CDR2 SVGAGI. The DNA for the CDR3 is TGTGCCAGCAGTTTCGGACAGGGGGAAGAAGCTTTCTTT. Protein: CASSFGQGEEAFF.

The chain recombines TRBV4-3 with TRBJ2-7, with 10 bases aligning to TRBD2. This CDR3 is built from 15 residues. The germline gives CDR1 LGHNA, CDR2 YSLEER. V trimming: 3 bases; J trimming: 2 bases; junction bases outside the gene matches: 4. The CDR3 DNA reads as TGCGCCAGCAGCCATACTAGCGGGACTACCTACGAGCAGTACTTC. Protein: CASSHTSGTTYEQYF.

This chain uses TRBV7-9 with TRBJ1-2; 8 bases match TRBD1. This CDR3 contains 16 residues. Germline trimming cut 5 bases from V and 3 bases from J; bases unmatched to any gene: 11. Germline V gene sequence: CDR1 SEHNR, CDR2 FQNEAQ (reference sequence). The CDR3 DNA sequence: TGTGCCAGCAGCCCTCCGGACAGGGATCAGTACTATGGCTACACCTTC. Translated: CASSPPDRDQYYGYTF.

The chain has TRBV7-9 and TRBJ2-3; no definite D call. This CDR3 is 15 amino acids long. From germline, CDR1 is SEHNR and CDR2 FQNEAQ (reference sequence). The V gene lost 1 base and the J gene lost 2 bases, with 10 bases spanning the gap. CDR3 DNA: TGTGCCAGCAGCTTAGGTCCCAGAGCCACAGATACGCAGTATTTT. Translated: CASSLGPRATDTQYF.